This entry lists 24 T cell receptor beta chains sequenced from one sample in a study of read filtering for tumor transcriptome and immune sequencing. This library used 300 to 450 ng RNA and molecular barcoded adaptors spanning alpha/delta and beta/gamma chains. TCRdb ran MiXCR on the reads and lists one entry per CDR3 protein. The sample lists around 26,000 distinct CDR3 sequences, 14% seen once, with 35% to 50% in the top ten. Source material: a population of CD138-negative cells sorted from bone marrow. The receptor source for this set is a donor at least 40 years old with multiple myeloma.

The J gene is TRBJ2-1, the V gene TRBV14, with D possibly TRBD1 on 6 matching bases. Germline CDR1 reads SGHDN; CDR2 reads FVKESK. This CDR3 region has 13 residues. Trimming took off 3 bases at V and 4 bases at J, with 7 bases between the two ends. CDR3 sequence: CASSQGAYNEQFF. Written as DNA, the CDR3 is TGTGCCAGCAGCCAGGGGGCTTACAATGAGCAGTTCTTC.

Many counts were recorded for this clonotype. The gene calls are TRBV6-2 or TRBV6-3 and TRBJ2-2; D gene ambiguous. From germline, CDR1 is MNHEY and CDR2 SVGEGT. Trimming left V 6 bases short and J 3 bases short, with 17 bases between. This CDR3 is built from 16 residues. DNA for the CDR3: TGTGCCAGCAGATGGGAATCCGGGCCCTACACCGGGGAGCTGTTTTTT. It yields the protein CASRWESGPYTGELFF.

Ten or more counts support this clonotype. The chain carries TRBV19 and TRBJ1-5, with a possible D match to TRBD1 (5 bases). V lost 4 bases and J lost 7, with 11 bases in between. Germline CDR1 and CDR2: LNHDA and SQIVND (reference sequence). The CDR3 covers 13 residues. This CDR3 is CASSRPQGQPQHF. The CDR3 region has the DNA TGTGCCAGTAGTAGACCTCAGGGACAGCCCCAGCATTTT.

In this sample, this clonotype turned up many times. This chain uses TRBV20-1 with TRBJ1-5; the D is unclear. Germline V lookup: CDR1 DFQATT, CDR2 SNEGSKA (reference sequence). Trimming shortened V by 6 bases and J by 2 bases, and 14 bases separated the two germline ends. The CDR3 extends over 14 amino acids. CDR3 protein: CSASAAWGNQPQHF. The DNA of the CDR3 is TGCAGTGCGAGTGCGGCATGGGGCAATCAGCCCCAGCATTTT.

This clonotype was seen ten or more times. This chain joins TRBV4-1 and TRBJ2-6, with 10 bases lining up with TRBD2. The CDR3 sequence is 18 residues long. V shed 1 base, J shed 3 bases, and the junction held 6 bases outside the gene matches. CDR1 is MGHRA and CDR2 is YSYEKL in the germline V gene. This CDR3 reads CASSQGSGRAFGANVLTF. In DNA, the CDR3 is TGCGCCAGCAGCCAAGGGAGCGGGAGGGCTTTTGGGGCCAACGTCCTGACTTTC.

On this clonotype: The junction differs from germline at one of its ends, possibly a read error. The chain has TRBV9 and TRBJ2-3; a possible D gene is TRBD2 (6 bases). There are 15 residues in the CDR3. Germline CDR1 and CDR2: SGDLS and YYNGEE. The CDR3 DNA sequence: TGTACCAGCAGCGTAGTCGGGAGTATAAGAGATACGCAGTATTTT. It translates to CTSSVVGSIRDTQYF.

This clonotype was picked up a small number of times. The rearrangement links TRBV20-1 to TRBJ2-1; 10 bases are shared with TRBD2. The germline V gene encodes CDR1 DFQATT and CDR2 SNEGSKA (reference sequence). The CDR3 is made up of 15 amino acids. Trimming took 7 bases from V and 6 from J; bases not matched to a gene: 12. CDR3 protein: CSVKGQLAGFNEQFF. The CDR3 DNA is TGCAGTGTCAAGGGGCAACTAGCGGGATTCAATGAGCAGTTCTTC.

This clonotype was detected many times. The chain joins TRBV27 to TRBJ1-4, with D perhaps matching TRBD1 (6 bases). The CDR3 extends over 15 amino acids. Germline loops: CDR1 MNHEY, CDR2 SMNVEV (reference sequence). V shed 3 bases and J shed 7 bases, with 15 bases lying between them. The CDR3: CASSLRQAVSEKLFF. The CDR3 nucleotides read TGTGCCAGCAGTTTGAGACAGGCCGTGAGTGAAAAACTGTTTTTT.

This clonotype was found once. Likely a read error: the CDR3 ends without its conserved phenylalanine or tryptophan. The J gene is TRBJ2-1, the V gene TRBV6-1, with 9 positions matching TRBD1. The germline gives CDR1 MNHNS, CDR2 SASEGT. The CDR3 covers 16 residues. The CDR3 DNA reads TGCGCCAGCAGCCACATACCGGGACAGGGAAGAACTGAGCAGTTCTCC. Translated: CASSHIPGQGRTEQFS.

This clonotype was observed many times. The rearrangement joins TRBV3-1 to TRBJ2-5; 12 bases are shared with TRBD2. The CDR3 sequence is 17 residues long. Losses at the gene ends were 0 bases for V and 3 bases for J; bases not matched to a gene: 5. In germline, CDR1 is LGHDT, CDR2 YNNKEL (reference sequence). CDR3 sequence (DNA): TGTGCCAGCAGCCAAGATTGGGCTAGCGGGAGGGAAGAGACCCAGTACTTC. It specifies CASSQDWASGREETQYF.

This clonotype was found many times. This chain links TRBV3-1 with TRBJ2-1; 11 nucleotides agree with TRBD2. V trimming: 3 bases; J trimming: 7 bases; junction bases outside the gene matches: 14. Germline CDR1 and CDR2: LGHDT and YNNKEL (reference sequence). This CDR3 spans 18 amino acids. This CDR3 is CASSQTNQISGRGNEQFF. The CDR3, as DNA: TGTGCCAGCAGCCAGACTAACCAAATTAGCGGGAGGGGGAATGAGCAGTTCTTC.

There are a few counts of this clonotype. This rearrangement joins TRBV5-4 to TRBJ2-3, with 7 bases identical to TRBD2. The CDR3 is made up of 16 amino acids. Unmatched junction bases numbered 11, after V lost 1 base and J lost 6 bases. Germline V gene lookup returns CDR1 SGHNT and CDR2 YYREEE (reference sequence). The CDR3 sequence: CASSLPGGDGGDTQYF. The CDR3, as DNA: TGTGCCAGCAGCTTGCCGGGGGGTGATGGCGGGGATACGCAGTATTTT.

This clonotype appeared many times. The V call is TRBV6-2 or TRBV6-3, the J call TRBJ2-1; 10 bases fit TRBD2. The CDR3 consists of 17 residues. Germline-derived CDR1 and CDR2 are MNHEY and SVGEGT. V dropped 0 bases and J dropped 7; count of bases not matched to a gene: 9. The CDR3 coding sequence is TGTGCCAGCAGTTACTCGACCCTAGCGGGAGCCACTAATGAGCAGTTCTTC. Translated, it gives CASSYSTLAGATNEQFF.

Turning to this clonotype: A much larger clone sits a single nucleotide away, making a read error possible. V gene TRBV10-3 combines with J gene TRBJ2-1; 7 positions agree with TRBD2. Germline CDR1 is ENHRY and CDR2 is SYGVKD. The CDR3 totals 14 residues. V shed 10 bases and J 6 bases; nucleotides not matched to a gene: 12. The CDR3 region has the DNA TGTGCCACCAACCCGGGACTATCGATCAATGAGCAGTTCTTC. It specifies CATNPGLSINEQFF.

Points on this clonotype: This could be a read error, since a much larger clone is one nucleotide away. The rearrangement links TRBV5-1 to TRBJ2-5; D possibly corresponds to TRBD2 (7 bases). Per germline, CDR1 SGHRS and CDR2 YFSETQ. This CDR3 contains 14 residues. CDR3 sequence reads: CTSSLGRGQETQYF. CDR3 in DNA: TGCACCAGCAGCTTGGGGAGGGGGCAAGAGACCCAGTACTTC. Full variable domain (rest looked up from reference TRBV5-1 and TRBJ2-5): KAGVTQTPRYLIKTRGQQVTLSCSPISGHRSVSWYQQTPGQGLQFLFEYFSETQRNKGNFPGRFSGRQFSNSRSEMNVSTLELGDSALYLCTSSLGRGQETQYFGPGTRLLVL.

This clonotype was seen ten or more times. This rearrangement joins TRBV20-1 to TRBJ1-5, with 8 bases that match TRBD1. Per the germline V gene, CDR1 is DFQATT and CDR2 is SNEGSKA (reference sequence). This CDR3 has 13 amino acids. V gave up 0 bases and J gave up 5 bases; unmatched junction bases: 0. The CDR3 reads CSARETGDQPQHF. DNA of the CDR3: TGCAGTGCTAGAGAGACAGGGGATCAGCCCCAGCATTTT.

In its sample, this clonotype was seen many times. The chain uses TRBV20-1 and TRBJ2-1; TRBD2 aligns across 9 bases. This CDR3 region has 15 residues. Trimming took 5 bases from V and 1 from J; bases not matched to a gene: 6. CDR1 is DFQATT and CDR2 is SNEGSKA in the germline V gene (reference sequence). CDR3 in DNA: TGCAGTGCTCCTCGGAGCGGGGGGTCCTACAATGAGCAGTTCTTC. This gives the protein CSAPRSGGSYNEQFF.

There are many counts of this clonotype. This chain joins TRBV7-9 and TRBJ2-5; 9 nucleotides align to TRBD2. Germline trimming cut 5 bases from V and 5 bases from J; bases unmatched to any gene: 12. Per germline, CDR1 SEHNR and CDR2 FQNEAQ (reference sequence). CDR3 length equals 16 residues. The CDR3 DNA sequence: TGTGCCAGCAGCATCTTGACTAGCGGCCGGAGGGAGACCCAGTACTTC. Its translation is CASSILTSGRRETQYF. Combining the CDR3 with reference TRBV7-9 and TRBJ2-5 gives the whole variable domain DTGVSQNPRHKITKRGQNVTFRCDPISEHNRLYWYRQTLGQGPEFLTYFQNEAQLEKSRLLSDRFSAERPKGSFSTLEIQRTEQGDSAMYLCASSILTSGRRETQYFGPGTRLLVL.

The table lists this clonotype with many counts. The chain is built from TRBV5-4 and TRBJ1-4; D gene ambiguous. There are 14 residues in the CDR3. Germline V CDR1 and CDR2: SGHNT, YYREEE (reference sequence). V was pared by 2 bases and J by 3 bases, with 8 bases between. In DNA, the CDR3 is TGTGCCAGCAGCTTCGGGGAGGCTAATGAAAAACTGTTTTTT. Amino acid sequence: CASSFGEANEKLFF.

Many counts were recorded for this clonotype. V and J are TRBV28 and TRBJ2-1; 9 positions agree with TRBD2. Trimming at V came to 6 bases and at J to 5 bases, leaving 8 bases not matched to a gene. The CDR3 is made up of 15 amino acids. The germline V gene has CDR1 MDHEN and CDR2 SYDVKM. The CDR3: CASSRLADVDNEQFF. The CDR3 DNA follows: TGTGCCAGCAGCCGACTAGCGGATGTGGACAATGAGCAGTTCTTC.

This clonotype was counted at least ten times. The CDR3 sequence: CASSGSTSTDTQYF. DNA of the CDR3: TGCGCCAGCAGCGGTTCTACTAGCACAGATACGCAGTATTTT. The rearrangement joins TRBV5-1 to TRBJ2-3, with D unresolved. The CDR3 covers 14 residues. V was pared by 4 bases and J by 0 bases, with 9 bases between. CDR1 and CDR2 (germline): SGHRS, YFSETQ.

The table lists this clonotype with many counts. The chain uses TRBV19 and TRBJ2-7; 8 bases match TRBD2. V shed 3 bases, J shed 6 bases, and the junction held 10 bases outside the gene matches. Germline V CDR1 and CDR2: LNHDA, SQIVND (reference sequence). The length of the CDR3 is 15 residues. The CDR3 region has the DNA TGTGCCAGTAGTATCAGGGGACTAGGGGCGAGCGAGCAGTACTTC. Residues: CASSIRGLGASEQYF.

This clonotype was counted at least ten times. The rearrangement uses TRBV29-1 and TRBJ2-3, with 8 bases fitting TRBD1. CDR3 length: 13 residues. The ends lost 8 bases at V and 6 bases at J; junction bases unmatched: 10. CDR1 is SQVTM and CDR2 is ANQGSEA in the germline V gene. CDR3 sequence (DNA): TGCAGCAACTTCGGACAGGGAGAGGATACGCAGTATTTT. Its translation: CSNFGQGEDTQYF.

This clonotype appeared a few times. This CDR3 reads CASSWGTVLYEQYF. In DNA form, the CDR3 reads TGTGCCAGCAGCTGGGGGACAGTTCTCTACGAGCAGTACTTC. The V gene is TRBV5-5, the J gene TRBJ2-7; 7 positions agree with TRBD1. The germline V gene encodes CDR1 SGHKS and CDR2 YYEKEE (reference sequence). This CDR3 comprises 14 residues. V lost 3 bases to trimming and J lost 3 bases; unmatched junction nucleotides: 6.